Described below is a single TCR beta chain sequence and its context. Antigen: not known. The data derive from a study of T cells after yellow fever vaccination. Study conclusions and caveats: Primary-vaccination clones mostly resurfaced post-booster (roughly 97% CD4, roughly 90% CD8). By day 5 rather than day 15, the secondary response had peaked, though it was weaker. Abundant clonotypes from the bulk population could get into FACS-sorted repertoires as contaminants.

The CDR3 sequence is 15 residues long. CDR1 is LNHNV, CDR2 YYDKDF, per germline (reference sequence). Trimming shortened V by 0 bases and J by 3 bases, and 9 bases separated the two germline ends. TCRdb reprocessed the 5' RACE reads via MiXCR and lists one record per CDR3 protein. Of tens of thousands of distinct CDR3 sequences in the sample, roughly 7.4% are singletons; the top ten hold roughly 35%. Sequences were derived from CD8+ T cells sorted from PBMCs, sampled 4 to 6 days after the first yellow fever vaccination. The chain employs TRBV15 and TRBJ1-5, with a weak D call TRBD1 (5 bases). The receptor comes from a man aged 18 to 30 who received the YFV17D yellow fever vaccine. CDR3 DNA sequence: TGTGCCACCAGCAGAGATAACAGGATCAATCAGCCCCAGCATTTT. Encoded protein: CATSRDNRINQPQHF.